This passage covers 21 T cell receptor beta chains from one sample sequenced in a study of T cells in Graves' hyperthyroidism and ophthalmopathy. Amplified TCR beta CDR3 regions derived from RNA transcripts. The study used the HTBI primer set for a first-round RT-PCR of the TCR CDR3. TCRdb reprocessed the multiplex PCR reads with MiXCR, giving one entry per CDR3 protein. The data show around 260,000 distinct CDR3 sequences, less than 30% seen once. The specimen was blood. Source of these receptors: a man aged 35 to 55 with Graves' hyperthyroidism that later progressed to Graves' ophthalmopathy.

J is TRBJ2-7 and V is TRBV12-3 or TRBV12-4; a weak D match, TRBD1 (6 bases). The germline V and J ends were trimmed by 2 bases and 6 bases, with 11 bases remaining between them. The CDR3 runs to 13 residues. CDR3 DNA sequence: TGTGCCAGCAGTTTATGGGGGCACGGCGAGCAGTACTTC. Encoded protein: CASSLWGHGEQYF.

The chain joins TRBV6-5 to TRBJ1-1, with 9 bases matching TRBD1. Germline V CDR1 and CDR2: MNHEY, SVGAGI. J was trimmed by 3 bases and V by 0 bases; bases with no gene match: 8. The CDR3 has 17 residues. The CDR3 region has the DNA TGTGCCAGCAGTTACTCAGTAACAGGGGGCTGGGACACTGAAGCTTTCTTT. Translating gives CASSYSVTGGWDTEAFF.

Ten or more counts support this clonotype. The chain employs TRBV12-3 or TRBV12-4 and TRBJ1-5, with no clear D. With 6 bases removed from V and 7 bases from J, the gap between germline ends came to 13 bases. This CDR3 has 13 residues. The CDR3 protein is CASSFDPGQPQHF. DNA of the CDR3: TGTGCCAGCAGCTTTGACCCGGGGCAGCCCCAGCATTTT.

This clonotype has ten or more counts. The junction differs from germline at one of its ends, possibly a read error. The chain links TRBV5-1 to TRBJ2-4; 15 bases are a match to TRBD2. CDR1 and CDR2 from the germline V gene are SGHRS and YFSETQ. This CDR3 is 16 amino acids long. The CDR3, as DNA: TGCGCCAGCACCTTGGGGACTAGCGGGAGGCGGAACATTCAGTACTTC. As protein: CASTLGTSGRRNIQYF.

This clonotype was counted at least ten times. The rearrangement links TRBV6-5 to TRBJ2-5, with TRBD2 as a possible D gene (6 bases). The CDR3 has 16 residues. The germline V gene has CDR1 MNHEY and CDR2 SVGAGI. The V gene lost 0 bases and the J gene lost 7 bases, with 18 bases spanning the gap. The CDR3 spells CASSYSIYRDFGTQYF. The CDR3 DNA reads TGTGCCAGCAGTTACTCAATATACCGGGACTTCGGGACCCAGTACTTC.

This sequence joins TRBV5-1 and TRBJ2-6; TRBD2 matches at 7 bases. The length of the CDR3 is 15 residues. With V trimmed by 5 bases and J by 2 bases, 4 bases remained unmatched. Germline V lookup: CDR1 SGHRS, CDR2 YFSETQ. In DNA form, the CDR3 reads TGCGCCAGCAGTTACGCGGGAGCTGGGGCCAACGTCCTGACTTTC. This codes for CASSYAGAGANVLTF.

This clonotype has a count of ten or more. The rearrangement uses TRBV27 and TRBJ1-2; maybe TRBD1 (6 bases). This CDR3 region has 16 residues. Per the germline V gene, CDR1 is MNHEY and CDR2 is SMNVEV (reference sequence). The V end was cut by 0 bases, the J end by 7 bases, with 18 bases between. The CDR3 loop is CASSLSTKTGIGGYTF. The CDR3 DNA reads as TGTGCCAGCAGTTTATCCACTAAAACAGGGATCGGTGGCTACACCTTC.

The chain carries TRBV6-2 or TRBV6-3 and TRBJ1-5; maybe TRBD1 (5 bases). V lost 2 bases, J lost 5 bases, and 10 bases lay in between. This CDR3 has 14 amino acids. Germline V gives CDR1 MNHEY, CDR2 SVGEGT. In DNA form, the CDR3 reads TGTGCCAGCAGTTACCCCCAGGGCGATCAGCCCCAGCATTTT. It specifies CASSYPQGDQPQHF.

This clonotype was picked up many times. V is TRBV29-1 and J is TRBJ2-5; D gene unclear. CDR3 length: 14 amino acids. V lost 6 bases, J lost 2 bases, and 16 bases lay in between. Germline CDR1 and CDR2: SQVTM and ANQGSEA. This chain's CDR3 is CSVRLPGRQETQYF. CDR3 nucleotide sequence: TGCAGCGTCAGACTTCCGGGCAGGCAAGAGACCCAGTACTTC.

The chain joins TRBV7-2 to TRBJ2-2; D is ambiguous. V lost 5 bases, J lost 3 bases, and 13 bases lay in between. The CDR3 contains 15 residues. Germline CDR1 SGHTA, CDR2 FQGNSA. The CDR3, as DNA: TGTGCCAGCAGCCCCCCGAGCAGTTACACCGGGGAGCTGTTTTTT. Amino acid sequence: CASSPPSSYTGELFF.

This clonotype was seen a few times. This rearrangement joins TRBV28 to TRBJ2-5; TRBD2 agrees at 7 bases. The CDR3 totals 17 residues. In germline, CDR1 is MDHEN, CDR2 SYDVKM. J was trimmed by 2 bases and V by 4 bases; bases with no gene match: 13. CDR3 coding DNA: TGTGCCAGCAGTTCAGTACTCCAGACTAGCTCACAAGAGACCCAGTACTTC. Translated, it gives CASSSVLQTSSQETQYF.

The chain uses TRBV18 and TRBJ2-7; 9 positions match TRBD2. Per germline, CDR1 KGHSH and CDR2 LQKENI. The CDR3 runs to 15 residues. J was trimmed by 6 bases and V by 3 bases; bases with no gene match: 9. CDR3 residues: CASSPTVAGASEQYF. The CDR3 nucleotides read TGTGCCAGCTCACCCACGGTAGCGGGAGCCTCCGAGCAGTACTTC.

The chain links TRBV6-5 to TRBJ1-6; D not certain. V gave up 4 bases and J gave up 8 bases, with 6 bases separating them. The CDR3 is 12 residues long. Germline V gene sequence: CDR1 MNHEY, CDR2 SVGAGI. The CDR3 coding sequence is TGTGCCAGCAGTTCCCTCTATTCACCCCTCCACTTT. Amino acid sequence: CASSSLYSPLHF.

Many counts were recorded for this clonotype. The chain uses TRBV7-9 and TRBJ1-2; a possible D gene is TRBD1 (5 bases). This CDR3 comprises 15 residues. CDR1 is SEHNR, CDR2 FQNEAQ, per germline (reference sequence). Trimming took off 1 base at V and 4 bases at J, with 13 bases between the two ends. In nucleotides, the CDR3 is TGTGCCAGCAGCTTAGGGAGGGGAGGAAGCTATGGCTACACCTTC. Protein: CASSLGRGGSYGYTF.

This clonotype was seen ten or more times. The V and J genes are TRBV19 and TRBJ2-7; TRBD1 matches 7 bases. The CDR3 sequence is 15 residues long. Germline V gives CDR1 LNHDA, CDR2 SQIVND (reference sequence). V trimming: 2 bases; J trimming: 5 bases; junction bases outside the gene matches: 9. The CDR3 nucleotides read TGTGCCAGTAGTATAATGTGGGACAGTAACAACGAGCAGTACTTC. Its translation is CASSIMWDSNNEQYF.

This clonotype appeared many times. The chain couples TRBV6-2 or TRBV6-3 to TRBJ2-7, with D perhaps matching TRBD2 (6 bases). The CDR3 contains 15 residues. CDR1 and CDR2 from the germline V gene are MNHEY and SVGEGT. Trimming removed 2 bases at V and 5 bases at J, with 16 bases between. This chain's CDR3 is CASSYHFAGSHEQYF. DNA of the CDR3: TGTGCCAGCAGTTACCACTTTGCGGGAAGTCACGAGCAGTACTTC.

This rearrangement joins TRBV6-5 to TRBJ1-5, with D maybe TRBD1 (6 bases). Germline values: CDR1 MNHEY, CDR2 SVGAGI. Trimming shortened V by 0 bases and J by 9 bases, and 18 bases separated the two germline ends. The CDR3 runs to 16 residues. CDR3 DNA sequence: TGTGCCAGCAGTTACTCCCGACAGGCCGAATCGCCGCCCCAGCATTTT. Its translation: CASSYSRQAESPPQHF.

This clonotype was counted ten times or more. V and J are TRBV11-3 and TRBJ1-6; 8 nucleotides line up with TRBD1. V shed 4 bases and J 5 bases; nucleotides not matched to a gene: 1. The CDR3 is 14 residues long. Germline CDR1 and CDR2: SGHNT and YENEEA. CDR3 residues: CASSSGGDNSPLHF. CDR3 coding DNA: TGTGCCAGCAGCTCAGGGGGCGATAATTCACCCCTCCACTTT.

This clonotype was seen many times. A much larger clone is a single base away; this may be a read error. This sequence joins TRBV28 and TRBJ1-2; no clear D. This CDR3 contains 12 residues. Germline assignment: CDR1 MDHEN and CDR2 SYDVKM. The CDR3 loop is CASRAGVYSYTF. The CDR3 region has the DNA TGTGCCAGCAGGGCAGGAGTCTATAGCTACACCTTC.

As for this clonotype: A read error may explain this, as a much larger clone is one base away. The chain combines TRBV3-1 with TRBJ2-7; 7 bases fit TRBD2. Germline CDR1 reads LGHDT; CDR2 reads YNNKEL (reference sequence). The junction had 3 bases not matched to a gene; V was cut back by 3 bases and J by 1 base. The CDR3 runs 14 residues. This CDR3 reads CASSHGGSSYEQYF. Here the CDR3 DNA reads TGTGCCAGCAGCCACGGCGGGAGTTCCTACGAGCAGTACTTC.

This clonotype has at least ten counts. The rearrangement links TRBV6-1 to TRBJ2-2; 7 bases are shared with TRBD2. After removal of 8 bases from V and 7 bases from J, the junction contained 7 bases not matched to a gene. Germline V lookup: CDR1 MNHNS, CDR2 SASEGT. There are 13 residues in the CDR3. The CDR3 DNA reads TGTGCCAGCTGGGGGGGTTTCGTCGGGGAGCTGTTTTTT. This gives the protein CASWGGFVGELFF.